A single sample is the source of the 24 T cell receptor beta chains below, sequenced in a study of blood T cell repertoires in COVID-19 (TCRdb year 2020). To prepare the library, the immunoSEQ multiplex PCR assay was applied. Entries here come from immuneACCESS through TCRdb and include only in-frame sequences with V and J called. Some clones fail to appear in such tables; in the studies checked, an unresolved V gene covers under half of the shortfall, and the cause of the remainder is unknown. The sample table contains approximately 400,000 clones; only one count was recorded for 88% of them. More than 1% of the sample comes from the top ten. Sequencing was done on a sample of PBMCs or T cells enriched from blood (not recorded which). Receptors were obtained from a woman aged 18-30 years who had recovered from COVID-19.

The chain uses TRBV5-4 and TRBJ2-5, with 11 positions matching TRBD2. The CDR3 is 16 amino acids. Trimming removed 4 bases from V and 1 base from J; junction bases left unmatched: 6. Germline CDR1 SGHNT, CDR2 YYREEE (reference sequence). The CDR3 DNA follows: TGTGCCAGCAGCCAGCGACTAGCGGGGATCCAAGAGACCCAGTACTTC. Amino acids: CASSQRLAGIQETQYF. The whole variable domain, remainder taken from reference TRBV5-4 and TRBJ2-5, is ETGVTQSPTHLIKTRGQQVTLRCSSQSGHNTVSWYQQALGQGPQFIFQYYREEENGRGNFPPRFSGLQFPNYSSELNVNALELDDSALYLCASSQRLAGIQETQYFGPGTRLLVL.

The chain joins TRBV5-5 to TRBJ2-7, with 7 positions matching TRBD1. CDR3 size: 14 residues. The germline gives CDR1 SGHKS, CDR2 YYEKEE (reference sequence). J gave up 4 bases and V 0 bases, and 4 bases lay outside the gene matches. The CDR3 sequence: CASSLVGGAYEQYF. The CDR3, as DNA: TGTGCCAGCAGCTTGGTAGGGGGCGCTTACGAGCAGTACTTC.

The chain employs TRBV6-4 and TRBJ1-4; 8 nucleotides agree with TRBD1. The V and J ends lost 3 bases and 0 bases, in that order; junction bases with no gene match: 15. This CDR3 is built from 20 residues. Per germline, CDR1 MRHNA and CDR2 SNTAGT. The CDR3 DNA follows: TGTGCCAGCAGTGATCCTCAGGGGGCGCAGACCGTTGCAACTAATGAAAAACTGTTTTTT. Its translation: CASSDPQGAQTVATNEKLFF.

This chain joins TRBV14 and TRBJ1-2; a possible D gene is TRBD1 (6 bases). The CDR3 spans 15 residues. V lost 0 bases and J lost 2, with 10 bases in between. Germline V gives CDR1 SGHDN, CDR2 FVKESK. The CDR3 here is CASSQDHRANYGYTF. CDR3 coding DNA: TGTGCCAGCAGCCAAGATCACAGGGCCAACTATGGCTACACCTTC.

The chain uses TRBV14 and TRBJ2-7, with TRBD2 as a possible D gene (5 bases). Deletions cut 4 bases from V and 2 bases from J, with 15 bases between. The germline gives CDR1 SGHDN, CDR2 FVKESK. The CDR3 length is 15 residues. This CDR3 is CASSPGHGNAYEQYF. In DNA, the CDR3 is TGTGCCAGCAGCCCTGGTCACGGGAACGCCTACGAGCAGTACTTC.

This chain uses TRBV18 with TRBJ2-6, with 8 bases matching TRBD1. The CDR3 consists of 18 residues. Germline trimming cut 1 base from V and 4 bases from J; bases unmatched to any gene: 9. Germline V gene data show CDR1 as KGHSH and CDR2 as LQKENI. The CDR3 DNA is TGTGCCAGCTCACCACGGACAGGGACATTAGCCGGGGCCAACGTCCTGACTTTC. Protein sequence: CASSPRTGTLAGANVLTF.

The rearrangement uses TRBV4-2 and TRBJ1-1; TRBD1 is a possible D gene (5 bases). Looked up from germline, CDR1 is LGHNA and CDR2 is YNFKEQ. The CDR3 length is 15 residues. Trimming left V 3 bases short and J 0 bases short, with 11 bases between. The DNA of the CDR3 is TGTGCCAGCAGCCATCCGGGACTCATGAACACTGAAGCTTTCTTT. Its protein product is CASSHPGLMNTEAFF.

The CDR3 DNA sequence: TGTGCCAGTACCCTCCGAGAGGGGGACTATGGCTACACCTTC. This translates into CASTLREGDYGYTF. The rearrangement uses TRBV19 and TRBJ1-2, with D possibly matching TRBD1 (6 bases). This CDR3 spans 14 amino acids. The germline V and J ends were trimmed by 7 bases and 3 bases, with 15 bases remaining between them. In germline, CDR1 is LNHDA, CDR2 SQIVND (reference sequence). Full variable domain (missing parts from reference TRBV19 and TRBJ1-2): DGGITQSPKYLFRKEGQNVTLSCEQNLNHDAMYWYRQDPGQGLRLIYYSQIVNDFQKGDIAEGYSVSREKKESFPLTVTSAQKNPTAFYLCASTLREGDYGYTFGSGTRLTVV.

The chain links TRBV7-9 to TRBJ2-7; D gene ambiguous. CDR3 length: 12 amino acids. Trimming cost V 4 bases and J 0 bases, with 4 bases left between them. From germline, CDR1 is SEHNR and CDR2 FQNEAQ (reference sequence). The CDR3 nucleotides read TGTGCCAGCAGCTCTAGCTCCTACGAGCAGTACTTC. Translated: CASSSSSYEQYF.

The chain has TRBV12-3 or TRBV12-4 and TRBJ1-1, with a weak D call TRBD1 (6 bases). The CDR3 runs to 11 residues. CDR3 coding DNA: TGTGAAGGGGGTCTCGGTTCTGAAGCTTTCTTT. Its translation is CEGGLGSEAFF.

The chain couples TRBV5-1 to TRBJ1-2; D gene ambiguous. CDR3 length: 12 amino acids. The V gene's germline CDR1 is SGHRS and CDR2 YFSETQ. V lost 5 bases, J lost 2 bases, and 7 bases lay in between. CDR3 amino acids: CASRETNYGYTF. The CDR3 DNA follows: TGCGCCAGCAGGGAGACCAACTATGGCTACACCTTC.

This chain uses TRBV9 with TRBJ2-1; TRBD1 agrees at 8 bases. The germline gives CDR1 SGDLS, CDR2 YYNGEE. V was clipped by 0 bases and J by 10 bases; unmatched bases: 9. This CDR3 comprises 15 residues. Here the CDR3 reads CASSVVWTGFGEQFF. The CDR3 nucleotides read TGTGCCAGCAGCGTAGTCTGGACAGGGTTCGGGGAGCAGTTCTTC. The complete variable domain, with remaining parts taken from reference TRBV9 and TRBJ2-1, reads DSGVTQTPKHLITATGQRVTLRCSPRSGDLSVYWYQQSLDQGLQFLIQYYNGEERAKGNILERFSAQQFPDLHSELNLSSLELGDSALYFCASSVVWTGFGEQFFGPGTRLTVL.

The V call is TRBV4-1, the J call TRBJ1-2; TRBD1 is a possible D gene (6 bases). CDR3 size: 14 residues. Germline assignment: CDR1 MGHRA and CDR2 YSYEKL. V lost 4 bases and J lost 5, with 14 bases in between. The CDR3 DNA reads as TGCGCCAGCAGCCGGGCGGCAGGGGATTATGGCTACACCTTC. It specifies CASSRAAGDYGYTF.

For the CDR3, the DNA is TGCGCCAGCAGCCGGGACACGGGTAATTCACCCCTCCACTTT. It translates to CASSRDTGNSPLHF. The V call is TRBV5-1, the J call TRBJ1-6, with D possibly being TRBD1 (6 bases). Germline CDR1 reads SGHRS; CDR2 reads YFSETQ. The CDR3 has 14 amino acids. Trimming removed 4 bases at V and 6 bases at J, with 11 bases between. The variable domain in full, with the rest retrieved from reference TRBV5-1 and TRBJ1-6, is KAGVTQTPRYLIKTRGQQVTLSCSPISGHRSVSWYQQTPGQGLQFLFEYFSETQRNKGNFPGRFSGRQFSNSRSEMNVSTLELGDSALYLCASSRDTGNSPLHFGNGTRLTVT.

The rearrangement joins TRBV18 to TRBJ2-2; 8 nucleotides match TRBD1. V dropped 3 bases and J dropped 6; count of bases not matched to a gene: 12. The CDR3 runs 17 residues. Germline V gene data show CDR1 as KGHSH and CDR2 as LQKENI. The CDR3 bases are TGTGCCAGCTCACCGACGGGGGTGACAGGGGATTCCGGGGAGCTGTTTTTT. Translated: CASSPTGVTGDSGELFF.

The chain links TRBV5-1 to TRBJ2-3; D is possibly TRBD1 (5 bases). From germline, CDR1 is SGHRS and CDR2 YFSETQ. Trimming stripped 4 bases from V and 3 bases from J, with 18 bases between. CDR3 length equals 16 residues. The CDR3 DNA is TGCGCCAGCAGCCTTGACGGTTTGCAGGGAACAGATACGCAGTATTTT. Amino acid sequence: CASSLDGLQGTDTQYF.

This clone was found a few times. J is TRBJ1-1 and V is TRBV11-3; the D is unclear. Germline CDR1 SGHNT, CDR2 YENEEA. This CDR3 contains 13 residues. V was trimmed by 5 bases and J by 5 bases, leaving 12 bases between them. The CDR3 bases are TGTGCCAGCAGCGGGGAGAGGAGTACTGAAGCTTTCTTT. This gives the protein CASSGERSTEAFF.

The chain has TRBV2 and TRBJ2-7; tentative D call: TRBD1 (6 bases). The CDR3 is made up of 15 amino acids. V lost 4 bases, J lost 3 bases, and 16 bases lay in between. Germline V gene lookup returns CDR1 SNHLY and CDR2 FYNNEI. The CDR3 nucleotides are TGTGCCAGCAGTGGACCGGGACATCCTTTCTACGAGCAGTACTTC. Protein product: CASSGPGHPFYEQYF.

This chain connects TRBV12-3 or TRBV12-4 to TRBJ1-1; 7 nucleotides agree with TRBD1. V dropped 5 bases and J dropped 3; count of bases not matched to a gene: 3. This CDR3 is 13 amino acids long. The CDR3 region is CASSPTGYTEAFF. The CDR3 nucleotides read TGTGCCAGCAGTCCGACAGGGTACACTGAAGCTTTCTTT.

The J gene is TRBJ1-4, the V gene TRBV5-1; a weak D match, TRBD1 (6 bases). Germline CDR1 reads SGHRS; CDR2 reads YFSETQ. This CDR3 has 15 residues. The germline V and J ends were trimmed by 0 bases and 8 bases, with 14 bases remaining between them. The CDR3 here is CASSLGRGLGEKLFF. The CDR3 DNA sequence: TGCGCCAGCAGCTTGGGCAGGGGCCTCGGGGAAAAACTGTTTTTT.

The gene calls are TRBV18 and TRBJ2-7, with 8 bases aligning to TRBD1. CDR1 and CDR2 (germline): KGHSH, LQKENI. Trimming at V came to 2 bases and at J to 3 bases, leaving 6 bases not matched to a gene. This CDR3 is 15 amino acids long. The DNA for the CDR3 is TGTGCCAGCTCACCAGGACAGGGTGGAGACTACGAGCAGTACTTC. Protein product: CASSPGQGGDYEQYF.

This clone was seen once. The V call is TRBV6-1, the J call TRBJ1-3; D remains ambiguous. The CDR3 runs 13 residues. V dropped 3 bases and J dropped 1 base, with 4 bases sitting between them. Looked up from germline, CDR1 is MNHNS and CDR2 is SASEGT. The CDR3 nucleotides are TGTGCCAGCAGTGATTATTCTGGAAACACCATATATTTT. Protein product: CASSDYSGNTIYF.

The chain employs TRBV3-1 (or the pseudogene TRBV3-2) and TRBJ1-2, with D perhaps TRBD1 (5 bases). With 4 bases removed from V and 6 bases from J, the gap between germline ends came to 21 bases. The CDR3 is 16 residues long. In germline, CDR1 is LGHDT, CDR2 YNNKEL (reference sequence). CDR3 region: CASSPPRGALHDGYTF. The DNA of the CDR3 is TGTGCCAGCAGCCCTCCAAGGGGCGCGTTGCACGATGGCTACACCTTC.

The CDR3 sequence: CASSLADTEAFF. DNA for the CDR3: TGTGCCAGCAGCCTTGCAGACACTGAAGCTTTCTTT. The rearrangement uses TRBV6-5 and TRBJ1-1; D is uncertain. This CDR3 is built from 12 residues. From germline, CDR1 is MNHEY and CDR2 SVGAGI. The ends were cut back, 6 bases at V and 3 bases at J, with 8 bases in the middle.